The 3 T cell receptor beta chains in this list originate from one sample, sequenced in a study of blood T cell repertoires in COVID-19. Clones were sequenced by immunoSEQ multiplex PCR, and TCRdb holds only the in-frame ones, with some missing. The table records 44,000 or so clones, approximately 87% of them present only once. The specimen sequenced was peripheral blood. These receptors came from a human donor in a cohort sampled during active COVID-19.

J is TRBJ1-6 and V is TRBV11-2; perhaps TRBD1 as D (6 bases). Germline CDR1 and CDR2: SGHAT and FQNNGV. The CDR3 loop spans 14 amino acids. V dropped 5 bases and J dropped 4 bases, with 9 bases sitting between them. Here the CDR3 DNA reads TGTGCCAGCAGCCATACAGGGTATAATTCACCCCTCCACTTT. Protein product: CASSHTGYNSPLHF.

The CDR3 region is CASRDRRGYNTEAFF. CDR3 coding DNA: TGTGCCAGTAGGGACAGAAGGGGGTATAACACTGAAGCTTTCTTT. The rearrangement links TRBV19 to TRBJ1-1, with D possibly being TRBD1 (6 bases). This CDR3 contains 15 residues. Per germline, CDR1 LNHDA and CDR2 SQIVND (reference sequence). V was trimmed by 6 bases and J by 2 bases, leaving 16 bases between them.

This clone was observed a handful of times. The chain joins TRBV4-3 to TRBJ1-6; D gene ambiguous. Germline V gives CDR1 LGHNA, CDR2 YSLEER. Trimming shortened V by 0 bases and J by 9 bases, and 24 bases separated the two germline ends. CDR3 length: 19 amino acids. The CDR3 bases are TGCGCCAGCAGCCAAGAACTGACGGCATGGAGAGGGCGAGTTTCACCCCTCCACTTT. Translating it yields CASSQELTAWRGRVSPLHF.